This TCR beta chain was identified during a study of low-dose radiotherapy and immunotherapy resistance in tumors. Study as a whole: Intravenous cyclophosphamide at 200 mg/m2 preceded radiation and immunotherapy by one day, every two weeks.

Priming of first-strand cDNA relied on TRAV- and TRBV-specific primers (covering alpha and beta chains). TCR amplification involved 15 to 25 PCR cycles with a constant-region primer and V-primer adapter. One entry per CDR3 protein results from TCRdb running MiXCR on the reads. The table shows 11,000 to 15,000 distinct CDR3 sequences, with 60% to 80% occurring only once. Each patient who was eligible had an advanced solid tumor with no tumor-infiltrating lymphocytes. Germline values: CDR1 SGHTA, CDR2 FQGTGA. This CDR3 contains 13 residues. V gave up 5 bases and J gave up 6 bases, with 10 bases separating them.

The sequence came from a human donor with advanced metastatic prostate, ovarian, gallbladder or colorectal cancer (not recorded which). This table probably holds off-target reads from a library built for another chain. The chain is built from TRBV7-3 and TRBJ2-2; D is possibly TRBD1 (6 bases). DNA for the CDR3: TGTGCCAGCAGCCCACAGGGTTCCGGGGAGCTGTTTTTT. It is translated as CASSPQGSGELFF.